This T cell receptor beta chain was found in a study of identical twins. This CDR3 contains 12 residues. Germline CDR1 DFQATT, CDR2 SNEGSKA (reference sequence). Trimming left V 2 bases short and J 4 bases short, with 9 bases between. About this clonotype itself: Its specificity is unknown.

TCRdb passed the 5' RACE reads through MiXCR, listing each CDR3 protein once. Altogether 1.5 million or so distinct CDR3 sequences are present, about 32% being singletons, with the ten largest covering more than 0.25%. Study-level points and caveats: Where out-of-frame alpha sequences were twin-shared, they showed excess low generation probability.

The rearrangement links TRBV20-1 to TRBJ2-7; D unresolved. The sequence was collected from a newborn girl in good health. The source material was cord blood. The CDR3 sequence: CSARQTPYEQYF. CDR3 bases: TGCAGTGCTAGACAGACCCCTTACGAGCAGTACTTC.